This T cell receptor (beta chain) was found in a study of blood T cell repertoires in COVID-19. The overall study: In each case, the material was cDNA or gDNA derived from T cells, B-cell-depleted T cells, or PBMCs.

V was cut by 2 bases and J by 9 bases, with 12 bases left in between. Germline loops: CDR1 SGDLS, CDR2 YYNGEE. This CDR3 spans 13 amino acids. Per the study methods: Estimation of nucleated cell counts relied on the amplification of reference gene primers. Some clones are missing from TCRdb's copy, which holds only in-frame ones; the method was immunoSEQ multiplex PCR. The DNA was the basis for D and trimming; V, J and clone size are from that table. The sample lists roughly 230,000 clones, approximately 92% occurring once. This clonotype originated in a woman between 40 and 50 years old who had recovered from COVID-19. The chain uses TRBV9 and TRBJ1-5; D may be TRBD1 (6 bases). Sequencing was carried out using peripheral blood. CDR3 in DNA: TGTGCCAGCAGCGTGCAAGGGGGTCGGCCCCAGCATTTT. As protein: CASSVQGGRPQHF.